This is a list of T cell receptor beta chains from one sample in a study of identical twins. TCRdb re-called the 5' RACE reads with MiXCR, one entry per CDR3 protein. The sample lists approximately 260,000 distinct CDR3 sequences, about 8% occurring once. This same sample was also part of a study on yellow fever vaccine responses in identical twins.

The sequencing input was CD8+ T cells sorted from blood. All receptors derive from a woman in her late teens or twenties in good health. The CDR3 runs from the conserved cysteine through the conserved F or W. A D gene is named only where the DNA matches it firmly. The size field is filled for only some rows; it gives once, few, many or a size class.

j_call clone_size v_call d_call cdr3_aa cdr3_nt
TRBJ2-1 many TRBV29-1 TRBD2 CSVTTSGSSYNEQFF TGCAGCGTCACGACTAGCGGGAGCTCCTACAATGAGCAGTTCTTC
TRBJ2-5 few TRBV20-1 . CSASPGLQETQYF TGCAGTGCCTCCCCGGGCCTCCAAGAGACCCAGTACTTC
TRBJ2-7 few TRBV30 TRBD1 CAWSVQGDSTYEQYF TGTGCCTGGAGTGTACAGGGGGACAGTACCTACGAGCAGTACTTC
TRBJ2-5 . TRBV4-1 . CASSQVLRSSETQYF TGCGCCAGCAGCCAAGTGTTGAGATCTTCAGAGACCCAGTACTTC
TRBJ2-1 . TRBV24-1 . CATSGRDEQFF TGTGCCACCAGTGGAAGGGATGAGCAGTTCTTC
TRBJ2-2 many TRBV9 . CASSLGGGTGELFF TGTGCCAGCAGCCTGGGGGGAGGAACCGGGGAGCTGTTTTTT
TRBJ2-2 many TRBV6-1 . CASRGANTGELFF TGTGCCTCACGAGGGGCGAACACCGGGGAGCTGTTTTTT
TRBJ2-4 many TRBV29-1 . CSVAPGTPGNIQYF TGCAGCGTTGCCCCAGGAACCCCCGGAAACATTCAGTACTTC
TRBJ2-7 many TRBV24-1 TRBD1 CATRDSGSYEQYF TGTGCCACTCGGGACAGCGGCTCCTACGAGCAGTACTTC
TRBJ2-2 many TRBV5-1 TRBD1 CASSSDRGATGELFF TGCGCCAGCAGCTCGGACAGGGGCGCCACCGGGGAGCTGTTTTTT
TRBJ2-1 . TRBV7-3 . CASSSFPGGLSNEQFF TGTGCCAGCAGCTCCTTTCCGGGGGGCCTTTCCAATGAGCAGTTCTTC
TRBJ2-2 many TRBV29-1 TRBD2 CSVTGGNTGELFF TGCAGCGTTACGGGAGGGAACACCGGGGAGCTGTTTTTT
TRBJ2-2 . TRBV4-1 . CASSQGDLSGELFF TGCGCCAGCAGCCAAGGGGATCTTTCCGGGGAGCTGTTTTTT
TRBJ2-7 many TRBV15 . CATSRTASSYEQYF TGTGCCACCAGCAGGACAGCTTCCTCCTACGAGCAGTACTTC
TRBJ2-2 . TRBV3-1 TRBD2 CASSQASSGANTGELFF TGTGCCAGCAGCCAAGCGTCTAGCGGGGCGAACACCGGGGAGCTGTTTTTT
TRBJ2-3 many TRBV25-1 . CASSDLGTQYF TGTGCCAGCAGTGATTTGGGTACGCAGTATTTT
TRBJ2-7 few TRBV5-1 . CASSLDGYTYEQYF TGCGCCAGCAGCTTGGACGGGTACACATACGAGCAGTACTTC
TRBJ1-4 many TRBV3-1 . CASSRSGDAEKLFF TGTGCCAGCAGCCGATCAGGGGACGCTGAAAAACTGTTTTTT
TRBJ2-7 many TRBV2 . CASSEYYEQYF TGTGCCAGCAGTGAATACTACGAGCAGTACTTC
TRBJ2-5 . TRBV6-4 . CASSDIPLAQYF TGTGCCAGCAGTGACATCCCGCTGGCCCAGTACTTC